These T cell receptor beta chains were read from a single sample in a study of T-cell memory formation after mild COVID-19. TCRdb itself ran the 5' RACE reads through MiXCR, one entry per CDR3 protein. The profile shows around 140,000 distinct CDR3 sequences, around 21% of them singletons. Sequencing was performed on PBMCs or a T cell subset sorted from them (not recorded which). These receptors all stem from an adult woman who had mild COVID-19 (a few samples of this study predate the infection). Cell type and time point are not known. The CDR3 runs from the conserved cysteine through the conserved F or W. D genes are given only for firm matches. Rows may omit the clone size; those that give it use once, few, many or a size class.

j_call | d_call | clone_size | v_call | cdr3_nt | cdr3_aa
TRBJ1-3 | TRBD1 | NA | TRBV4-1 | TGCGCCAGCAGCCGAGGACAGGGAAACTCTGGAAACACCATATATTTT | CASSRGQGNSGNTIYF
TRBJ2-5 | TRBD2 | few | TRBV12-3/TRBV12-4 | TGTGCCAGCAGTCCAGGACTAGCGGCCAAGCAAGAGACCCAGTACTTC | CASSPGLAAKQETQYF
TRBJ2-3 | NA | few | TRBV5-1 | TGCGCCAGCAGCTTGGACAAAACCCCACCCGATGCGCAGTATTTT | CASSLDKTPPDAQYF
TRBJ2-7 | TRBD2 | few | TRBV12-3/TRBV12-4 | TGTGCCAGCAGTCCCTCTAGCGGGGGGCAGTACTTC | CASSPSSGGQYF
TRBJ2-1 | NA | NA | TRBV27 | TGTGCCAGCAGTCCCACCTGGGCGGGATCCTACAATGAGCAGTTCTTC | CASSPTWAGSYNEQFF
TRBJ2-3 | TRBD2 | NA | TRBV7-9 | TGTGCCAGCAGCATTAGCGGGGTAGATACGCAGTATTTT | CASSISGVDTQYF
TRBJ1-1 | NA | NA | TRBV5-1 | TGCGCCAGCAGCCCCCCTTCGACCACTGAAGCTTTCTTT | CASSPPSTTEAFF
TRBJ2-2 | NA | NA | TRBV30 | TGTGCCTGGAGCCTGGAAACGAGCACCGGGGAGCTGTTTTTT | CAWSLETSTGELFF
TRBJ2-1 | TRBD2 | NA | TRBV20-1 | TGCAGTGCAATCCGGGATCAGACTAGCGGGATCGAGCAGTTCTTC | CSAIRDQTSGIEQFF
TRBJ2-3 | NA | NA | TRBV12-3/TRBV12-4 | TGTGCCAGCAGTTCGTATGGTACATGCCGCACAGATACGCAGTATTTT | CASSSYGTCRTDTQYF
TRBJ2-3 | TRBD2 | NA | TRBV24-1 | TGTGCCACCAGAAATAGCGGGTACACAGATACGCAGTATTTT | CATRNSGYTDTQYF
TRBJ1-2 | NA | NA | TRBV7-9 | TGTGCCAGCAGCTTTGGCTATGGCTACACCTTC | CASSFGYGYTF
TRBJ1-1 | TRBD1 | NA | TRBV20-1 | TGCAGTGCAGCACGGGACAGCTTGAACACTGAAGCTTTCTTT | CSAARDSLNTEAFF
TRBJ2-3 | NA | many | TRBV14 | TGTGCCAGCAGCCAAGATCGGGCTACAGATACGCAGTATTTT | CASSQDRATDTQYF
TRBJ1-5 | NA | NA | TRBV18 | TGTGCCAGCTCAATGGACAGAAATCAGCCCCAGCATTTT | CASSMDRNQPQHF
TRBJ1-1 | TRBD1 | NA | TRBV10-3 | TGTGCCTCCAGACAGGGGGACACTGAAGCTTTCTTT | CASRQGDTEAFF
TRBJ2-1 | NA | few | TRBV7-6 | TGTGCCAGCAGCTACCCGGGTGGCGATGAGCAGTTCTTC | CASSYPGGDEQFF
TRBJ1-4 | TRBD1 | NA | TRBV24-1 | TGTGCCACCAGTGAGACATTCCCCGGACCGGGACAGTCTAATGAAAAACTGTTTTTT | CATSETFPGPGQSNEKLFF
TRBJ2-7 | NA | NA | TRBV9 | TGTGCCAGCAGTCGCGACGGTCCCCCCTACGAGCAGTACTTC | CASSRDGPPYEQYF
TRBJ2-5 | NA | NA | TRBV7-3 | TGTGCCAGCAGCTTAATGGTGGGGAGACAAGAGACCCAGTACTTC | CASSLMVGRQETQYF
TRBJ2-1 | NA | few | TRBV29-1 | TGCAGCGTCGGGACGGGATTTGACAATGAGCAGTTCTTC | CSVGTGFDNEQFF
TRBJ2-1 | NA | NA | TRBV15 | TGTGCCACCAGCAGATATGGACGGAACAATGAGCAGTTCTTC | CATSRYGRNNEQFF
TRBJ2-7 | NA | NA | TRBV6-1 | TGTGCCAGCAGAACCGAAGGCAACTACGAGCAGTACTTC | CASRTEGNYEQYF
TRBJ2-1 | TRBD2 | NA | TRBV29-1 | TGCAGCGTTGATGATAGCGGGGGGGATTACAATGAGCAGTTCTTC | CSVDDSGGDYNEQFF
TRBJ1-1 | NA | few | TRBV29-1 | TGCAGCGTCACAGGGTTCACTGAAGCTTTCTTT | CSVTGFTEAFF
TRBJ2-1 | NA | NA | TRBV9 | TGTGCCAGCAGCGCCTCGTCTAGCAGCAATGAGCAGTTCTTC | CASSASSSSNEQFF
TRBJ2-1 | NA | NA | TRBV6-2/TRBV6-3 | TGTGCCAGCAGTTCCTTCCGCGACAGGAGCAGGTCCTACAATGAGCAGTTCTTC | CASSSFRDRSRSYNEQFF
TRBJ1-1 | TRBD1 | few | TRBV11-1 | TGTGCCAGCAGCCGATGGACAGGGGAGAACACTGAAGCTTTCTTT | CASSRWTGENTEAFF
TRBJ2-5 | NA | NA | TRBV7-2 | TGTGCCAGCAGCCCGCAAGCGGCTGGCAGGGGAACGGAGACCCAGTACTTC | CASSPQAAGRGTETQYF
TRBJ2-7 | TRBD2 | NA | TRBV12-3/TRBV12-4 | TGTGCCAGCTCTAGCGGGGGCATCTCCTACGAGCAGTACTTC | CASSSGGISYEQYF
TRBJ2-1 | NA | few | TRBV7-2 | TGTGCCAGCAGCCCCTACCTGGGCAAGGGGCAGTTCTTC | CASSPYLGKGQFF
TRBJ1-5 | NA | NA | TRBV4-1 | TGCGCCAGCAGCCAAGTCCCCACAGGTAGCAATCAGCCCCAGCATTTT | CASSQVPTGSNQPQHF
TRBJ2-7 | NA | NA | TRBV11-2 | TGTGCCAGCGCGACAGGAGTAGCGATCTACGAGCAGTACTTC | CASATGVAIYEQYF
TRBJ1-3 | NA | NA | TRBV29-1 | TGCAGCGTTGATCCTGGGGAGGCGGGAAACACCATATATTTT | CSVDPGEAGNTIYF
TRBJ2-1 | NA | many | TRBV5-1 | TGCGCCAGCACTCTGGGAGCATACAATGAGCAGTTCTTC | CASTLGAYNEQFF
TRBJ2-7 | TRBD1 | few | TRBV7-9 | TGTGCCAGCAGCGCCGACAGGGGGCGATCTTACGAGCAGTACTTC | CASSADRGRSYEQYF
TRBJ2-1 | TRBD2 | many | TRBV4-1 | TGCGCCAGCAGCCAAGCTCTAGCGGGGGGGCCTGATGAGCAGTTCTTC | CASSQALAGGPDEQFF
TRBJ2-1 | NA | few | TRBV6-5 | TGTGCCAGCTTAGGGACACCTGGGAATGAGCAGTTCTTC | CASLGTPGNEQFF
TRBJ1-2 | NA | NA | TRBV12-3/TRBV12-4 | TGTGCCAGCAGTTTATTCAAGGCTGGCTACACCTTC | CASSLFKAGYTF
TRBJ2-3 | NA | NA | TRBV5-1 | TGCGCCAGCAGCTTGGTAGGAGGGGGTCGCACAGATACGCAGTATTTT | CASSLVGGGRTDTQYF
TRBJ1-2 | NA | NA | TRBV2 | TGTGCCAGCAGTGCCGGGACGAAGCATGGCTACACCTTC | CASSAGTKHGYTF
TRBJ2-7 | NA | few | TRBV10-3 | TGTGCCATCAGTGAGGGGACACTGAGCTCCTACGAGCAGTACTTC | CAISEGTLSSYEQYF
TRBJ2-1 | TRBD2 | NA | TRBV7-8 | TGTGCCAGCAGCTCCGCTAGCGGGGGGGCCTCTGTGCAGTTCTTC | CASSSASGGASVQFF
TRBJ2-2 | NA | few | TRBV5-8 | TGTGCCAGCAGCCCGGGGGACTTCTCCACCGGGGAGCTGTTTTTT | CASSPGDFSTGELFF
TRBJ2-6 | NA | NA | TRBV12-3/TRBV12-4 | TGTGCCAGCAGTCCGCAGGGTCAGGGGGCCAACGTCCTGACTTTC | CASSPQGQGANVLTF
TRBJ1-6 | TRBD1 | few | TRBV7-2 | TGTGCCAGCAGCTTATCCCATACGACAGGGGCCAATAATTCACCCCTCCACTTT | CASSLSHTTGANNSPLHF
TRBJ1-5 | TRBD1 | few | TRBV6-2/TRBV6-3 | TGTGCCAGCAGACCCCGCGGGACAGGGGGCAATCAGCCCCAGCATTTT | CASRPRGTGGNQPQHF
TRBJ2-7 | NA | few | TRBV4-1 | TGCGCCAGCAGCCAAGAGTGGGGCCTGTCCGAGCAGTACTTC | CASSQEWGLSEQYF
TRBJ1-3 | TRBD1 | NA | TRBV25-1 | TGTGCCAGCAGTGCTGACAGGGGTCACTCTGGAAACACCATATATTTT | CASSADRGHSGNTIYF
TRBJ2-7 | NA | few | TRBV30 | TGTGCCTGGAGTGTCGGGGCGATCACCTACGAGCAGTACTTC | CAWSVGAITYEQYF
TRBJ2-4 | NA | many | TRBV5-1 | TGCGCCAGCAGCTTGGGACAGGCCAAAAACATTCAGTACTTC | CASSLGQAKNIQYF
TRBJ1-1 | NA | many | TRBV12-3/TRBV12-4 | TGTGCCAGCAGTTTCTTCGTGAGGGGCACTGAAGCTTTCTTT | CASSFFVRGTEAFF
TRBJ2-7 | NA | NA | TRBV14 | TGTGCCAGCAGCCAAGAAGCGCTGGGTCCCTACGAGCAGTACTTC | CASSQEALGPYEQYF
TRBJ1-2 | NA | NA | TRBV5-1 | TGCGCCAGCAGCGGCGACTCGCTGTCTAACTATGGCTACACCTTC | CASSGDSLSNYGYTF
TRBJ1-4 | NA | few | TRBV5-1 | TGCGCCAGCAGCTTGGAGCAGAAAAATGAAAAACTGTTTTTT | CASSLEQKNEKLFF
TRBJ2-5 | NA | NA | TRBV7-3 | TGTGCCAGCAGCTTGTGCTGCGACCCTCAAGAGACCCAGTACTTC | CASSLCCDPQETQYF
TRBJ2-2 | TRBD2 | many | TRBV7-9 | TGTGCCAGCAGCACCCGACTAGCGGGGACGAACACCGGGGAGCTGTTTTTT | CASSTRLAGTNTGELFF
TRBJ2-7 | TRBD2 | few | TRBV7-9 | TGTGCCAGCAGTAGGACTAGCGGGGGGCGATCCTACGAGCAGTACTTC | CASSRTSGGRSYEQYF